This TCR beta chain was recorded in a study of shared clonotypes between healthy human individuals (dated by TCRdb to 2018 to 2021). Context from the whole study: The cohort included three men and a couple of women between 18 and 49 years of age. To estimate repertoire size and how much clonotypes are shared between individuals, the study performed deep sequencing of blood TCR repertoires from roughly five healthy adults. Per donor, three plates each were used for CD4 naive and CD4 memory, two for CD8 naive, and one for CD8 memory. Each donor's leukapheresis produced roughly between roughly 0.85 and 10 billion PBMCs. Different laboratories and diverse techniques were used to prepare libraries and sequence TCR repertoires, to increase sequencing depth and limit assay-specific biases.

Using the deep immunoSEQ assay, multiplex PCR amplified TCR CDR3 regions from genomic DNA. Extracted genomic DNA from each cell subset was distributed evenly across all wells of several immunoSEQ 96-well plates, and each plate was treated as a replicate. For sorted subsets, each replicate PCR was loaded with around 220 ng genomic DNA, equivalent to some 31,000 T cell genomes. Purified libraries were quantified with a Qubit 3.0 fluorometer, sized on a Bioanalyzer 2100, and re-quantified with the KAPA Library Quantification kit. A separate single-read 150-cycle Illumina NextSeq 550 flow cell was used to sequence each immunoSEQ 96-well plate. Regarding the original processing steps: Because the immunoSEQ output included only junctional sequences and no quality scores, the filtering could not be the same as the filtering used for full-length reads. Sequences were annotated with PyIR, a Python wrapper for IgBLAST v1.9, and V/J genes and CDR3 were assigned using IMGT germline references. Reads were removed for weak V/J assignments (E-value above 1e-6), missing CDR3, stop codons, out-of-frame junctions, or ambiguous translated residues. V3J clonotypes were defined as sequences sharing an identical inferred V gene, J gene, and CDR3 amino acid sequence. To compute the percentage overlap between repertoires, the number of shared unique clonotypes was divided by the size of the smaller repertoire. Richness of each repertoire was evaluated using RTK rarefaction, the Chao1 estimator, and Recon v2.1 estimates of unobserved clonotypes. Generation probabilities were computed with OLGA for all TCRbeta clonotypes obtained by the gDNA method from several donors. TCRdb retrieved this table from immuneACCESS and kept in-frame rearrangements only. Not all clones are present; in checked studies, unresolved V genes account for under half, and no reason is known for the remainder. V, J and clone size were drawn from that table, and D and trimming were deduced from the DNA. For this sample there are roughly 2,000,000 clones; around 93% appear just once. The ten largest clones represent more than 1.5% of the sample.

Broader findings and caveats from the paper: Higher generation probabilities were observed for clonotypes shared by all four sorted-subset donors than for non-shared clonotypes. Rarefaction of sorted-subset datasets indicated incomplete sequencing despite the large sequencing depth. The small number of donors limited the genetic and exposure-history diversity represented. Estimated clonotype richness was generally larger for naive than for memory subsets. Pairwise subsampling indicated that sequencing depth was expected to affect the degree of clonotype sharing among donors. Sharing across a few donors was observed for about 5% of naive CD4, over 3% of naive CD8, roughly 2.3% of memory CD4, and roughly 0.4% of memory CD8 clonotypes. Only blood was sampled, and tissue TCR repertoires likely differ from those in blood.

About this clone itself: Its recognized antigen is unknown. Within one base of it there is no much larger clone, and no base qualities were kept.

For the CD8 naive samples, CD45RO-negative cells were positively selected for CCR7, yielding a CD45RA+CCR7+ population from which TemRA cells were excluded. Donors were healthy HIV-negative adults with no recently reported acute infections or vaccinations. Only Caucasian adults living in Nashville, Tennessee, USA were represented among the donors. Blood was collected by leukapheresis, and PBMCs were isolated by Ficoll-Histopaque density gradient centrifugation and then cryopreserved in liquid nitrogen vapor phase. Analytical flow cytometry was used to check the purity and quantity of every magnetically sorted T cell population. Genomic DNA was isolated from each sorted fraction and quantified by UV absorbance on a Nanodrop 2000c. CDR1 is given as SGHTA and CDR2 as FQGNSA, both from the germline V gene. From V the trimming removes 3 bases and from J it removes 3 bases, while the gene matches leave 12 bases of the junction unaccounted for. The CDR3 spans 18 residues, from the cysteine through the phenylalanine. The sequence is cut down to CDR3 DNA, 54 bases in frame from base 1.

The chain employs TRBV7-2 and TRBJ1-3, and 9 junctional nucleotides match TRBD1. The sample taken for sequencing was naive CD8+ T cells from PBMCs. The cell subset or site label, read with the paper, signifies: CD45RA+CCR7+. The origin of this receptor is a man aged 18 to 30 in good health. Some clones in this sample may be carry-over from other donors' samples. The CDR3 has the sequence CASSFLNTGGFGGNTIYF. The bases are TGTGCCAGCAGCTTCCTAAATACAGGGGGCTTCGGTGGAAACACCATATATTTT.